The clone carrying this T cell receptor (beta chain) was counted between two and nine times. No antigen is known for it. V was clipped by 5 bases and J by 1 base; unmatched bases: 4. Germline assignment: CDR1 SGHDN and CDR2 FVKESK. This CDR3 has 14 residues. Treatment defined: oral pan-JAK inhibitor, 5-10 mg twice daily. Extraction of RNA preceded its reverse transcription into cDNA, which served as the sequencing template. Repertoires were generated with immunoSEQ multiplex PCR, while TCRdb's copy carries only in-frame clones and drops some. The sample yields fewer than 200,000 clones, roughly 53% seen once. The data were obtained in a study of CD8+ T cells in alopecia areata. Study-wide results and caveats: Amid tofacitinib therapy, many expanded lesional clones stayed present in scalp and blood. Lesional scalp, especially alopecia totalis/universalis, showed higher clonality than normal scalp.

The sequences come from CD8+ T cells sorted from blood, collected at week 24, from a patient treated with tofacitinib. This TCR came from a human donor with alopecia areata. This rearrangement joins TRBV14 to TRBJ2-5; 7 nucleotides line up with TRBD1. CDR3 DNA: TGTGCCAGCAGCTTCCCAGGGGGCCAAGAGACCCAGTACTTC. The encoded protein is CASSFPGGQETQYF.